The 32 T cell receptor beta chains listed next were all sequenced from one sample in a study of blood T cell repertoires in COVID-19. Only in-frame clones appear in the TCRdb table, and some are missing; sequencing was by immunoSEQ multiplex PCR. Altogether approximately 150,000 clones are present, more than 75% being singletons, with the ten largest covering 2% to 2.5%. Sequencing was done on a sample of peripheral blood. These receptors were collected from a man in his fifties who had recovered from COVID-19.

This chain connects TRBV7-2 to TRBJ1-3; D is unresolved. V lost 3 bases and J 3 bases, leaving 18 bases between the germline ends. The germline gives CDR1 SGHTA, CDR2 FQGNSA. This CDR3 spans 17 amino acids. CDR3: CASSLGPLATLGNTIYF. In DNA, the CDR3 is TGTGCCAGCAGCTTGGGCCCACTAGCTACGCTTGGAAACACCATATATTTT.

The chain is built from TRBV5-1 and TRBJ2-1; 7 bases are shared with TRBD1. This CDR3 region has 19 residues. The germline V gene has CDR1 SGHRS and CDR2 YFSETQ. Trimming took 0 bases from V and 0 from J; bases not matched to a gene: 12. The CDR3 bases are TGCGCCAGCAGCTTGGAACCGGGACAGTACGCGAACTCCTACAATGAGCAGTTCTTC. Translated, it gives CASSLEPGQYANSYNEQFF.

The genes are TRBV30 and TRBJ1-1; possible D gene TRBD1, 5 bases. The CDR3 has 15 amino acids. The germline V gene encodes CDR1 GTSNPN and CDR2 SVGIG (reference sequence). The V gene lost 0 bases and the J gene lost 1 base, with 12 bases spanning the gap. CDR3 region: CAWSVAGLQNTEAFF. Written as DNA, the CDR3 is TGTGCCTGGAGTGTCGCGGGGCTTCAGAACACTGAAGCTTTCTTT.

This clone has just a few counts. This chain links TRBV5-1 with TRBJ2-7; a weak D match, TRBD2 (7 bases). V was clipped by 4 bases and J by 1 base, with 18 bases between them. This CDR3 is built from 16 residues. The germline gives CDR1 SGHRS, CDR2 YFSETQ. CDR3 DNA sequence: TGCGCCAGCAGCCTCCAAGGGGGGGACACTTCCTACGAGCAGTACTTC. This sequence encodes CASSLQGGDTSYEQYF. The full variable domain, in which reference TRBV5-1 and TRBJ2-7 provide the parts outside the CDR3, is KAGVTQTPRYLIKTRGQQVTLSCSPISGHRSVSWYQQTPGQGLQFLFEYFSETQRNKGNFPGRFSGRQFSNSRSEMNVSTLELGDSALYLCASSLQGGDTSYEQYFGPGTRLTVT.

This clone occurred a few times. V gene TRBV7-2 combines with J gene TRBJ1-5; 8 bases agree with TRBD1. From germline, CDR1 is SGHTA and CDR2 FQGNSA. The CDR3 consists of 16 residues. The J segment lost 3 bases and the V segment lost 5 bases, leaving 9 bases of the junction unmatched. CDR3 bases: TGTGCCAGCAGCCCGAAGACAGGGGCGGCCAATCAGCCCCAGCATTTT. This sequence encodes CASSPKTGAANQPQHF.

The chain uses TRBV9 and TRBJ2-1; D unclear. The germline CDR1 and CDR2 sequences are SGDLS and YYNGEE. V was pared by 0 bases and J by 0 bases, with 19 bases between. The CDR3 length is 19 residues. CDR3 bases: TGTGCCAGCAGCGTAGTTGCGAACTATCGGATAAGCTCCTACAATGAGCAGTTCTTC. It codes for CASSVVANYRISSYNEQFF.

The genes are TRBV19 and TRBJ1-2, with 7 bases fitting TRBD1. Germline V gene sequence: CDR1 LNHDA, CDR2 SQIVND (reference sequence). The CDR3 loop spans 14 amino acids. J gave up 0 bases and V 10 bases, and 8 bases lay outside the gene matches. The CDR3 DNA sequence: TGTGCCATCAGATGGGACAGACCTAACTATGGCTACACCTTC. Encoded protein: CAIRWDRPNYGYTF.

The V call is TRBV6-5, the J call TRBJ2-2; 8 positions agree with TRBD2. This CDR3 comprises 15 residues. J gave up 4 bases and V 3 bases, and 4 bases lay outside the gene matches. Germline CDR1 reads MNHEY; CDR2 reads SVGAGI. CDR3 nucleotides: TGTGCCAGCAGTTATCCGGGACTAGGCACCGGGGAGCTGTTTTTT. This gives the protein CASSYPGLGTGELFF.

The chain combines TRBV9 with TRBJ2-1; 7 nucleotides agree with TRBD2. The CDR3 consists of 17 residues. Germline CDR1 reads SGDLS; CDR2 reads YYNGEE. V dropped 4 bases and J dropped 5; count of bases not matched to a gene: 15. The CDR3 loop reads CASSRAPGGGGDNEQFF. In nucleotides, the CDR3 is TGTGCCAGCAGCCGGGCCCCGGGGGGAGGCGGTGACAATGAGCAGTTCTTC. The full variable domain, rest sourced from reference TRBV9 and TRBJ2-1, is DSGVTQTPKHLITATGQRVTLRCSPRSGDLSVYWYQQSLDQGLQFLIQYYNGEERAKGNILERFSAQQFPDLHSELNLSSLELGDSALYFCASSRAPGGGGDNEQFFGPGTRLTVL.

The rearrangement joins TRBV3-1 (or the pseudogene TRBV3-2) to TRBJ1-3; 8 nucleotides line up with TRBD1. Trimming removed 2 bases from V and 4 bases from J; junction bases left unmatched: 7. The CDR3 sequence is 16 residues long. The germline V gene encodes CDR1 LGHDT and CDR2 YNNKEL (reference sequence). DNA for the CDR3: TGTGCCAGCAGCCAACCGAGGACAGGGTACGGAAACACCATATATTTT. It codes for CASSQPRTGYGNTIYF.

In DNA form, the CDR3 reads TGTGCCAGCAGCGATGGACTAGCGAGCTACAATGAGCAGTTCTTC. It translates to CASSDGLASYNEQFF. The J gene is TRBJ2-1, the V gene TRBV9, with 9 bases matching TRBD2. The CDR3 loop spans 15 amino acids. The J segment lost 3 bases and the V segment lost 3 bases, leaving 4 bases of the junction unmatched. Germline-derived CDR1 and CDR2 are SGDLS and YYNGEE.

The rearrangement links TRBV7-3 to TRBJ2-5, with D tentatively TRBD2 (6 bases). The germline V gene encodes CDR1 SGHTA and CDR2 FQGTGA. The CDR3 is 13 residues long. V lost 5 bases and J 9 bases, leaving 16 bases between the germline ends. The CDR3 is CASSPSSRGAQYF. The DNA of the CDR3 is TGTGCCAGCAGCCCTTCGTCGCGGGGAGCCCAGTACTTC.

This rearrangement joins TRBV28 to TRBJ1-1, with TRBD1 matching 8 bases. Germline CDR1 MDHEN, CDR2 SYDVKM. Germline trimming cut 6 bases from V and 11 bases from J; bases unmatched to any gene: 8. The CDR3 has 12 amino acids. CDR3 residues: CASSQDRAGAFF. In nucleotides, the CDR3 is TGTGCCAGCAGCCAGGACAGGGCGGGGGCTTTCTTT.

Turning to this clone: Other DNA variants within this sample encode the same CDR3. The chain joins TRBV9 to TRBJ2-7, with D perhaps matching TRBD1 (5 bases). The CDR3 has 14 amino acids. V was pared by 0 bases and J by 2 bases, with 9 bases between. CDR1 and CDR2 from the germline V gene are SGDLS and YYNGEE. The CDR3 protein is CASSVADSTYEQYF. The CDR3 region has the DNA TGTGCCAGCAGCGTAGCAGACAGCACCTACGAGCAGTACTTC.

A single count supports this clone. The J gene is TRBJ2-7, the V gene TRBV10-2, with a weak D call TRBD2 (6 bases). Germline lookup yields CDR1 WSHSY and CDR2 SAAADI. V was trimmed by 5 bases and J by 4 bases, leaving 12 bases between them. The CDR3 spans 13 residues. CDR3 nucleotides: TGCGCCAGCAGTAGCGGGTTCGGGTACGAGCAGTACTTC. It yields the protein CASSSGFGYEQYF.

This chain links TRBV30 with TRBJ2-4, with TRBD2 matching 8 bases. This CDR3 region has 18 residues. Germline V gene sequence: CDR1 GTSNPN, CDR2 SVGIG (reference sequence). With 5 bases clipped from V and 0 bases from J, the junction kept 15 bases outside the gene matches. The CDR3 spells CAWQFREGRFIAKNIQYF. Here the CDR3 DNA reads TGTGCCTGGCAGTTCCGGGAGGGTCGATTCATAGCCAAAAACATTCAGTACTTC. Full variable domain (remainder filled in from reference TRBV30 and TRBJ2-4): SQTIHQWPATLVQPVGSPLSLECTVEGTSNPNLYWYRQAAGRGLQLLFYSVGIGQISSEVPQNLSASRPQDRQFILSSKKLLLSDSGFYLCAWQFREGRFIAKNIQYFGAGTRLSVL.

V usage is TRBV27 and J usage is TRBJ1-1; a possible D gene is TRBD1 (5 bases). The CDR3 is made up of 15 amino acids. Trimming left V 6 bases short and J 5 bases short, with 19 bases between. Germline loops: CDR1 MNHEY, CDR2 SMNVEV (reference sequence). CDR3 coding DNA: TGTGCCAGCAGCCCAATGATGTGGGGCCAAACTGAAGCTTTCTTT. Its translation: CASSPMMWGQTEAFF.

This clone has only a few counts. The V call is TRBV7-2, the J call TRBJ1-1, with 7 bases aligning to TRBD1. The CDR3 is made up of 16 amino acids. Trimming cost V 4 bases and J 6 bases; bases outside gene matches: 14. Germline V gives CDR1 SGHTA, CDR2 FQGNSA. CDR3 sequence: CASSSPHTGARAEAFF. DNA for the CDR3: TGTGCCAGCAGCTCCCCTCACACAGGGGCGAGGGCTGAAGCTTTCTTT.

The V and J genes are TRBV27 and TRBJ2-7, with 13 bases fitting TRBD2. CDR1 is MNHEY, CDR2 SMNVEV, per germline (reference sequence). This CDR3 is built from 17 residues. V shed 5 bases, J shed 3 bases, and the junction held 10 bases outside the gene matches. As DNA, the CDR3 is TGTGCCAGCAGTCCCCGGACTAGCGGGAGTAGGGTCTACGAGCAGTACTTC. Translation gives CASSPRTSGSRVYEQYF.

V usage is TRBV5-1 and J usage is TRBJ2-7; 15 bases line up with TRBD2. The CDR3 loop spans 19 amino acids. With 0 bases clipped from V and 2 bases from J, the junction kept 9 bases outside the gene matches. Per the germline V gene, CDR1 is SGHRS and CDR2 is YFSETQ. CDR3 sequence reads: CASSLGLGTSGGSPYEQYF. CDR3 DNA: TGCGCCAGCAGCTTGGGCCTCGGGACTAGCGGGGGGTCGCCCTACGAGCAGTACTTC. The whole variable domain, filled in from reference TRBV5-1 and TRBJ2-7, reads KAGVTQTPRYLIKTRGQQVTLSCSPISGHRSVSWYQQTPGQGLQFLFEYFSETQRNKGNFPGRFSGRQFSNSRSEMNVSTLELGDSALYLCASSLGLGTSGGSPYEQYFGPGTRLTVT.

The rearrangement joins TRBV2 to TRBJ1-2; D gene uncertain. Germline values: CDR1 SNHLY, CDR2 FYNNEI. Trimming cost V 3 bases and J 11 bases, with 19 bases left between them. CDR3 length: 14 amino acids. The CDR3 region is CASSEIRRVGGYTF. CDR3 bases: TGTGCCAGCAGTGAGATTAGAAGGGTGGGAGGTTACACCTTC. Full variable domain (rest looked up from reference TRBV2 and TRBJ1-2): EPEVTQTPSHQVTQMGQEVILRCVPISNHLYFYWYRQILGQKVEFLVSFYNNEISEKSEIFDDQFSVERPDGSNFTLKIRSTKLEDSAMYFCASSEIRRVGGYTFGSGTRLTVV.

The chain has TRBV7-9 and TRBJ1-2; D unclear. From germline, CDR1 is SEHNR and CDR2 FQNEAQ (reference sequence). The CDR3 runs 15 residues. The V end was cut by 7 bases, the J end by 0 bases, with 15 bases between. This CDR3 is CASTLLQAANYGYTF. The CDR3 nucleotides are TGTGCCAGCACACTTCTTCAGGCTGCTAACTATGGCTACACCTTC.

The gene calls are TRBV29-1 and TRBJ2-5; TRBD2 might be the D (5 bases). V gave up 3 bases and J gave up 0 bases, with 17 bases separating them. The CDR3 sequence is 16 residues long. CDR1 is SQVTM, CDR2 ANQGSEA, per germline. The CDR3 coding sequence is TGCAGCGTTGATGGCAGTGTCGGGAAGTACCAAGAGACCCAGTACTTC. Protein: CSVDGSVGKYQETQYF.

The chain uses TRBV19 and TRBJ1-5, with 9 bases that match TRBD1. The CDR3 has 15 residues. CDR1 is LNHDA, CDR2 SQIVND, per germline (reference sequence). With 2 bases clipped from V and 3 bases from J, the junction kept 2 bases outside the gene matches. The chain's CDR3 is CASSITGGNNQPQHF. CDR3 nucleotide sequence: TGTGCCAGTAGTATAACAGGGGGCAACAATCAGCCCCAGCATTTT.

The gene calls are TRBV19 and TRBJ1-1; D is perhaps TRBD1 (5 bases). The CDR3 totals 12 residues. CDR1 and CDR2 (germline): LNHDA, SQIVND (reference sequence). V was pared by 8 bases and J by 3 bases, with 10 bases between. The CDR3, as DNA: TGTGCCAGTGGACATACCTACACTGAAGCTTTCTTT. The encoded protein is CASGHTYTEAFF.

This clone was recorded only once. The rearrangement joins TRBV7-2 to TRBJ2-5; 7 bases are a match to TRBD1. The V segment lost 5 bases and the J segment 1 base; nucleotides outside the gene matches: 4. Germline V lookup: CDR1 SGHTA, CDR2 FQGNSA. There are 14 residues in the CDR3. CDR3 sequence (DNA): TGTGCCAGCAGCCCCCACAGGGGCCAAGAGACCCAGTACTTC. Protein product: CASSPHRGQETQYF.

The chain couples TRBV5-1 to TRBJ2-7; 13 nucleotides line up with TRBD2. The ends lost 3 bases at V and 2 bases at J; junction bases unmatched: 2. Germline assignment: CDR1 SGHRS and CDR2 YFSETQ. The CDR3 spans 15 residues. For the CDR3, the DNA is TGCGCCAGCAGCTCTGGGACTAGCGGGACCTACGAGCAGTACTTC. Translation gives CASSSGTSGTYEQYF.

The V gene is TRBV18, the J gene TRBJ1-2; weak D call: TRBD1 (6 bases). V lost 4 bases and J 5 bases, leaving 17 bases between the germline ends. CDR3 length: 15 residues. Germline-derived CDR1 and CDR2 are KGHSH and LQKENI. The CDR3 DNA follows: TGTGCCAGCTCACTGACGACAGGAAAGGAATATGGCTACACCTTC. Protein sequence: CASSLTTGKEYGYTF.

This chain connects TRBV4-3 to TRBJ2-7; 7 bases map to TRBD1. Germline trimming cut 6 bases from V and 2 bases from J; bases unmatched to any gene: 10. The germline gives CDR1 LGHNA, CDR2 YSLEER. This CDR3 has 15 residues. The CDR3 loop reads CASSRPDRRTYEQYF. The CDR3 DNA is TGCGCCAGCAGTCGGCCGGACAGGCGAACCTACGAGCAGTACTTC.

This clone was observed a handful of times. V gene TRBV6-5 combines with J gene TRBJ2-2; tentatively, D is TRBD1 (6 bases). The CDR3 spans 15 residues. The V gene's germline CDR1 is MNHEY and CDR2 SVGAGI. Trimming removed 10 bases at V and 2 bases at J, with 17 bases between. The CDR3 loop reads CAIKGQGRNTGELFF. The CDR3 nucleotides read TGTGCCATCAAGGGCCAGGGGAGAAACACCGGGGAGCTGTTTTTT.

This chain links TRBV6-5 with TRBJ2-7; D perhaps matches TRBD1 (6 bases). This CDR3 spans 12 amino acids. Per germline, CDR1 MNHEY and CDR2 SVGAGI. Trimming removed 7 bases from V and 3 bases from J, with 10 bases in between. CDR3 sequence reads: CASKQGFYEQYF. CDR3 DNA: TGTGCCAGCAAACAGGGATTCTACGAGCAGTACTTC.

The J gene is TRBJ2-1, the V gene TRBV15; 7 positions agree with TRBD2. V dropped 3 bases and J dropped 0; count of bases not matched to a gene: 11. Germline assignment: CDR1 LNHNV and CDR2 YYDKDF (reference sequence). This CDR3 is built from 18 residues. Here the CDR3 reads CATSRELKRESSYNEQFF. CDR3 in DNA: TGTGCCACCAGCAGGGAGCTCAAGCGGGAAAGCTCCTACAATGAGCAGTTCTTC.